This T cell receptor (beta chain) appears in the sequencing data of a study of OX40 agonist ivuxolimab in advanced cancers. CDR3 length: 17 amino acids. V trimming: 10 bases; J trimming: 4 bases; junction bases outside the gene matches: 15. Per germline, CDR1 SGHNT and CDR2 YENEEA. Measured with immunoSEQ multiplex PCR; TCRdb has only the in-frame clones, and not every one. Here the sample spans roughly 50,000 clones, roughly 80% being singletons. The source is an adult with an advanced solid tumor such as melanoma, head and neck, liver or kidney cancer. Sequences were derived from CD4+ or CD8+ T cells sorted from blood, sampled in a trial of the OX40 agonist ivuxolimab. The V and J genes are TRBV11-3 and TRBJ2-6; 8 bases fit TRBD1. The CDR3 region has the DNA TGTGCCACTTTAAGCCAGGGGGCGCATCCCGGGGCCAACGTCCTGACTTTC. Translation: CATLSQGAHPGANVLTF.